The 3 T cell receptor beta chains listed next were all sequenced from one sample in a study of blood T cells in healthy people across ages (dated by TCRdb to the mid-2010s). The method behind the library was 5' RACE. TCRdb names Illumina HiSeq 2500 as the instrument used. The second PCR ran for roughly 6 to 11 cycles and used a J-beta primer mix along with a sample-barcoded 5' primer. The public reads were quality trimmed at Q25 with fastp and then assembled into clones with MiXCR by TCRdb, keeping productive beta chains. Identical CDR3 protein sequences are pooled into one entry, listed with their most common genes and DNA. The sample table contains 1.5 million to 2 million distinct CDR3 sequences; only one count was recorded for 28% of them. The ten biggest clones cover approximately 7.7% of the sample. Sequencing used blood. The receptors derive from a woman aged 25 to 39 in good health.

The V call is TRBV20-1, the J call TRBJ1-1; the match to TRBD1 covers 9 bases. Germline V gives CDR1 DFQATT, CDR2 SNEGSKA (reference sequence). The CDR3 is 16 amino acids. With 3 bases clipped from V and 2 bases from J, the junction kept 10 bases outside the gene matches. This CDR3 is CSASGTGKIFNTEAFF. The DNA of the CDR3 is TGCAGTGCTAGCGGGACAGGGAAGATTTTTAACACTGAAGCTTTCTTT.

The J gene is TRBJ1-2, the V gene TRBV13, with TRBD1 identical over 10 bases. Germline CDR1 and CDR2: PRHDT and FYEKMQ (reference sequence). This CDR3 is 15 amino acids long. V dropped 5 bases and J dropped 4; count of bases not matched to a gene: 7. The CDR3 protein is CASSVRDRGTYGYTF. The CDR3 DNA reads TGTGCCAGCAGCGTCCGGGACAGGGGTACCTATGGCTACACCTTC.

This clonotype was detected ten times or more. V usage is TRBV12-3 or TRBV12-4 and J usage is TRBJ2-7, with 12 positions matching TRBD2. This CDR3 is 14 amino acids long. V was clipped by 9 bases and J by 3 bases; unmatched bases: 6. The CDR3, as DNA: TGTGCCAGTATGGGGACTAGCGGGCGCTACGAGCAGTACTTC. It translates to CASMGTSGRYEQYF.